The rows below give T cell receptor beta chains drawn from one sample of a study of T-cell memory formation after mild COVID-19. Each CDR3 protein is one row after TCRdb ran MiXCR on the 5' RACE reads. The sample contains a few hundred thousand distinct CDR3 sequences, about 21% of which appear only once. The sequenced sample was PBMCs or a T cell subset sorted from them (not recorded which). The receptors derive from an adult woman who had mild COVID-19 (a few samples of this study predate the infection). Cell type and time point are not known. CDR3s include the opening cysteine and the closing phenylalanine or tryptophan. Fields, in order: clone size, D gene, V gene, J gene, CDR3 DNA, CDR3 protein. D genes are given only for firm matches. Size is stated for part of the rows, as once, few or many counts, or as a class when the clone is expanded.

>few|TRBD1|TRBV11-1|TRBJ1-2
TGTGCCAGCAGCCCAGGACAGGCTGCGAGCTACACCTTC
CASSPGQAASYTF
>NA|TRBD1|TRBV3-1|TRBJ2-7
TGTGCCAGCAGCCAAGAAGAGCCGGGACAGGGGACTCTACCCTACGAGCAGTACTTC
CASSQEEPGQGTLPYEQYF
>few|NA|TRBV15|TRBJ2-1
TGTGCCACCAGCAGAGCGGGCAGGGGAAATGAGCAGTTCTTC
CATSRAGRGNEQFF
>NA|NA|TRBV7-6|TRBJ1-5
TGTGCCAGCAGCTTAGGCTGGGGAGGGGGCAATCAGCCCCAGCATTTT
CASSLGWGGGNQPQHF
>NA|NA|TRBV6-5|TRBJ1-4
TGTGCCAGCAGTTCGAAGGGGGCAACTAATGAAAAACTGTTTTTT
CASSSKGATNEKLFF
>NA|NA|TRBV7-9|TRBJ1-2
TGTGCCAGCAGCCAACAGGGTACCTATGGCTACACCTTC
CASSQQGTYGYTF
>few|NA|TRBV9|TRBJ2-7
TGTGCCAGCAGCGTAGATCTCAGCTACGAGCAGTACTTC
CASSVDLSYEQYF
>few|NA|TRBV6-5|TRBJ2-7
TGTGCCAGCAGTTACTCGTGGTGGGGCTCCTACGAGCAGTACTTC
CASSYSWWGSYEQYF
>NA|TRBD1|TRBV23-1|TRBJ2-7
TGCGCCAGCAGTCAAACCGGGACAGATTCCTACGAGCAGTACTTC
CASSQTGTDSYEQYF
>few|NA|TRBV20-1|TRBJ1-5
TGCAGTGTTCTCCTCCCGGGGTTGAGGGGGTATCAGCCCCAGCATTTT
CSVLLPGLRGYQPQHF
>NA|TRBD1|TRBV6-1|TRBJ2-4
TGTGCCAGCATCATAGGGGACAGCGGCAAAAACATTCAGTACTTC
CASIIGDSGKNIQYF
>NA|NA|TRBV6-6|TRBJ1-1
TGTGCCAGCAGCAGGGGTACAGGGTTCCGGGAAGCTTTCTTT
CASSRGTGFREAFF
>NA|NA|TRBV5-1|TRBJ2-2
TGCGCCAGCAGCTTGTTTACCGATAACACCGGGGAGCTGTTTTTT
CASSLFTDNTGELFF
>few|NA|TRBV15|TRBJ2-2
TGTGCCACCAGCAGGGAGGGGGCCACCGGGGAGCTGTTTTTT
CATSREGATGELFF
>NA|NA|TRBV12-3/TRBV12-4|TRBJ2-2
TGTGCCAGCAGTTTAGAGGGGAACACCGGGGAGCTGTTTTTT
CASSLEGNTGELFF
>once|TRBD2|TRBV11-2|TRBJ2-3
TGTGCCAGCAGCTTATACGGGACTAGAGGGTTCACAGATACGCAGTATTTT
CASSLYGTRGFTDTQYF
>NA|NA|TRBV10-3|TRBJ1-1
TGTGCCATCAGGGATACAGGACAGAACACTGAAGCTTTCTTT
CAIRDTGQNTEAFF
>NA|TRBD1|TRBV27|TRBJ1-2
TGTGCCAGCAGAAGACAGGGAGTCGACTATGGCTACACCTTC
CASRRQGVDYGYTF
>many|NA|TRBV12-3/TRBV12-4|TRBJ2-5
TGTGCCAGCAGCCTATCGAGTGCCCAAGAGACCCAGTACTTC
CASSLSSAQETQYF
>few|NA|TRBV7-8|TRBJ2-3
TGTGCCAGCAGCTTATTCGGGGGGCGAGCAGATACGCAGTATTTT
CASSLFGGRADTQYF
>NA|TRBD1|TRBV6-5|TRBJ1-1
TGTGCCAGCAGGAAGACAGGGCGGACTGAAGCTTTCTTT
CASRKTGRTEAFF
>NA|TRBD2|TRBV5-6|TRBJ2-1
TGTGCCAGCAGCTTGGTGGGTCTAGGGACTACGGCTGAGCAGTTCTTC
CASSLVGLGTTAEQFF
>NA|NA|TRBV11-2|TRBJ2-3
TGTGCCAGCAGTCCAGGGCGGGGGCCCCGTGATACGCAGTATTTT
CASSPGRGPRDTQYF
>many|NA|TRBV27|TRBJ2-7
TGTGCCAGCAGTTCGACAGGGAGGGGCGAGCAGTACTTC
CASSSTGRGEQYF
>NA|TRBD1|TRBV6-1|TRBJ2-7
TGTGCCAGCAGTGCACAGGGGTACTCCTACGAGCAGTACTTC
CASSAQGYSYEQYF
>NA|NA|TRBV9|TRBJ2-3
TGTGCCAGCAGCCCACGGAGGGGGGCAGCGTACTTCACAGATACGCAGTATTTT
CASSPRRGAAYFTDTQYF
>few|NA|TRBV20-1|TRBJ2-5
TGCAGTGCTAGGATGTATCTCCAAGAGACCCAGTACTTC
CSARMYLQETQYF
>many|TRBD1|TRBV30|TRBJ1-1
TGTGCCTGCCGCCCCCAGGAAGGGGGCAACACTGAAGCTTTCTTT
CACRPQEGGNTEAFF
>NA|TRBD2|TRBV7-9|TRBJ2-7
TGTGCCAGCAGCTTAGGGGACTACTACTACGAGCAGTACTTC
CASSLGDYYYEQYF